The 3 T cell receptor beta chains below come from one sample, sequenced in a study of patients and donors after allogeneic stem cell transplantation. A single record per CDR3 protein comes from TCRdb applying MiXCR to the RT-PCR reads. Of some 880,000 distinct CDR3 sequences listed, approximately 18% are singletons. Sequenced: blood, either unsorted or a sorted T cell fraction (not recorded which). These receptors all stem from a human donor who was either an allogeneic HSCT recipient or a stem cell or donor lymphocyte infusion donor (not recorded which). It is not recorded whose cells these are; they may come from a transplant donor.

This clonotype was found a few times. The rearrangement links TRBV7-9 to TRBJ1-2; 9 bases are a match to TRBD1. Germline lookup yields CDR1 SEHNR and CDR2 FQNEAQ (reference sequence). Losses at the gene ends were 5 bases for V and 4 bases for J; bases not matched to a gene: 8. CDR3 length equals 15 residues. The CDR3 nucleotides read TGTGCCAGCAGCCCCCCGGGACAGGGTACCTATGGCTACACCTTC. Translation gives CASSPPGQGTYGYTF.

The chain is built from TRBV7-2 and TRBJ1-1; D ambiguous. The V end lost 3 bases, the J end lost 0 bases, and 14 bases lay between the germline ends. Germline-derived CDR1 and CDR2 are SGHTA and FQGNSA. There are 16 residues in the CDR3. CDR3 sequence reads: CASSLYLRSMNTEAFF. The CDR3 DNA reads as TGTGCCAGCAGCTTGTATCTTCGGTCCATGAACACTGAAGCTTTCTTT.

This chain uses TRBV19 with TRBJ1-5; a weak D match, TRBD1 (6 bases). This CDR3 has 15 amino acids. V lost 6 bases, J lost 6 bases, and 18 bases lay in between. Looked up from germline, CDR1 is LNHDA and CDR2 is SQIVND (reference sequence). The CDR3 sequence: CASSVTGIVAQPQHF. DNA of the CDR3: TGTGCCAGTAGCGTTACAGGGATAGTTGCTCAGCCCCAGCATTTT.